One and the same sample provided the 22 T cell receptor beta chains below, sequenced in a study of blood T cell repertoires in COVID-19. Sequenced by immunoSEQ multiplex PCR; TCRdb stores in-frame clones only, minus some. The table shows roughly 380,000 clones, with roughly four fifths occurring only once. Sequenced: peripheral blood. The source is a human donor with acute or convalescent COVID-19. The donor label of this sample is uncertain.

In DNA, the CDR3 is TGTGCCAGTAGTTCGAGCGTAGGAGGCGAGCAGTACTTC. As protein: CASSSSVGGEQYF. This chain connects TRBV19 to TRBJ2-7; D possibly corresponds to TRBD2 (5 bases). Per the germline V gene, CDR1 is LNHDA and CDR2 is SQIVND (reference sequence). V was trimmed by 5 bases and J by 6 bases, leaving 14 bases between them. CDR3 length equals 13 residues.

The genes are TRBV9 and TRBJ1-1, with TRBD1 as a possible D gene (6 bases). The V end lost 2 bases, the J end lost 1 base, and 12 bases lay between the germline ends. CDR1 and CDR2 (germline): SGDLS, YYNGEE. The CDR3 has 15 residues. The CDR3 DNA reads as TGTGCCAGCAGCGTCCAGGGGTGGGGGAACACTGAAGCTTTCTTT. Amino acid sequence: CASSVQGWGNTEAFF. Complete variable domain (other parts from reference TRBV9 and TRBJ1-1): DSGVTQTPKHLITATGQRVTLRCSPRSGDLSVYWYQQSLDQGLQFLIQYYNGEERAKGNILERFSAQQFPDLHSELNLSSLELGDSALYFCASSVQGWGNTEAFFGQGTRLTVV.

J is TRBJ1-2 and V is TRBV2; 7 bases match TRBD1. V lost 6 bases to trimming and J lost 3 bases; unmatched junction nucleotides: 7. CDR1 is SNHLY, CDR2 FYNNEI, per germline. The length of the CDR3 is 14 residues. CDR3 DNA: TGTGCCAGCAGCGGAGGGACAGACGACTATGGCTACACCTTC. This gives the protein CASSGGTDDYGYTF.

In regard to this clone: Other nucleotide sequences in the sample specify the same CDR3. V gene TRBV7-9 combines with J gene TRBJ2-3; 8 positions match TRBD1. The germline V gene encodes CDR1 SEHNR and CDR2 FQNEAQ (reference sequence). This CDR3 has 15 amino acids. The V segment lost 5 bases and the J segment 2 bases; nucleotides outside the gene matches: 6. The CDR3 coding sequence is TGTGCCAGCAGCCTCGGACAGGGTCCCACAGATACGCAGTATTTT. Its translation is CASSLGQGPTDTQYF.

This sequence joins TRBV7-2 and TRBJ2-1; 13 bases map to TRBD2. This CDR3 contains 15 residues. Losses at the gene ends were 4 bases for V and 7 bases for J; bases not matched to a gene: 4. Germline CDR1 is SGHTA and CDR2 is FQGNSA. CDR3 bases: TGTGCCAGCAGCTCCGGACTAGCGGGGGTTAATGAGCAGTTCTTC. The encoded protein is CASSSGLAGVNEQFF.

The chain is built from TRBV7-9 and TRBJ1-6; D is unresolved. The CDR3 spans 13 residues. The germline gives CDR1 SEHNR, CDR2 FQNEAQ (reference sequence). V was clipped by 6 bases and J by 10 bases, with 13 bases between them. This CDR3 reads CASSISQLSPLHF. CDR3 DNA: TGTGCCAGCAGTATCTCCCAGTTGTCACCCCTCCACTTT.

As DNA, the CDR3 is TGTGCCAGCACCCCCGAGGAGGGTAGCAATCAGCCCCAGCATTTT. Encoded protein: CASTPEEGSNQPQHF. The chain employs TRBV2 and TRBJ1-5; no clear D gene. From germline, CDR1 is SNHLY and CDR2 FYNNEI. V lost 7 bases, J lost 0 bases, and 13 bases lay in between. This CDR3 is 15 amino acids long.

The chain couples TRBV15 to TRBJ2-6, with unresolved D. Germline V gene sequence: CDR1 LNHNV, CDR2 YYDKDF (reference sequence). The CDR3 has 16 amino acids. V was trimmed by 0 bases and J by 0 bases, leaving 6 bases between them. CDR3 sequence reads: CATSRDYSSGANVLTF. CDR3 sequence (DNA): TGTGCCACCAGCAGAGACTACAGCTCTGGGGCCAACGTCCTGACTTTC.

A single count supports this clone. The chain uses TRBV10-3 and TRBJ2-1; maybe TRBD1 (5 bases). The CDR3 spans 13 residues. Germline V gene lookup returns CDR1 ENHRY and CDR2 SYGVKD. Trimming pared 6 bases from V and 1 base from J, leaving 7 bases between. CDR3 sequence: CAIRQESYNEQFF. The DNA for the CDR3 is TGTGCCATCAGACAGGAATCCTACAATGAGCAGTTCTTC.

This clone was recorded once. The V call is TRBV6-6, the J call TRBJ1-2; 7 bases are a match to TRBD1. The germline gives CDR1 MNHNY, CDR2 SVGAGI (reference sequence). V was pared by 6 bases and J by 0 bases, with 7 bases of the junction left unmatched. The CDR3 loop spans 15 amino acids. DNA of the CDR3: TGTGCCAGCAGAGCAGGGGGACCTGCTAACTATGGCTACACCTTC. It codes for CASRAGGPANYGYTF.

The V call is TRBV18, the J call TRBJ1-5, with TRBD1 matching over 8 bases. In germline, CDR1 is KGHSH, CDR2 LQKENI. V lost 6 bases, J lost 0 bases, and 4 bases stayed unmatched. This CDR3 has 15 amino acids. CDR3 in amino acids: CASSGTGNSNQPQHF. DNA of the CDR3: TGTGCCAGCTCCGGGACAGGAAATAGCAATCAGCCCCAGCATTTT.

The DNA for the CDR3 is TGTGCCTGGAGTGGGGCAGGGGCGGCAGATACGCAGTATTTT. It encodes CAWSGAGAADTQYF. The chain employs TRBV30 and TRBJ2-3; possibly TRBD1 for D (6 bases). Germline V gene data show CDR1 as GTSNPN and CDR2 as SVGIG (reference sequence). This CDR3 spans 14 amino acids. Trimming cost V 1 base and J 4 bases, with 12 bases left between them.

This sequence joins TRBV5-1 and TRBJ1-4, with TRBD1 matching 8 bases. The CDR3 consists of 14 residues. V was pared by 5 bases and J by 8 bases, with 8 bases of the junction left unmatched. Germline V gives CDR1 SGHRS, CDR2 YFSETQ. In DNA form, the CDR3 reads TGCGCCAGCAGTAGAGACAGGGGCTACGAAAAACTGTTTTTT. As protein: CASSRDRGYEKLFF.

The chain uses TRBV30 and TRBJ1-5; unclear D gene. Germline V lookup: CDR1 GTSNPN, CDR2 SVGIG (reference sequence). Trimming took off 0 bases at V and 5 bases at J, with 8 bases between the two ends. This CDR3 has 13 amino acids. CDR3 coding DNA: TGTGCCTGGAGTGTACAGCGGGATCAGCCCCAGCATTTT. Translated: CAWSVQRDQPQHF.

J is TRBJ1-5 and V is TRBV19; D possibly corresponds to TRBD1 (6 bases). The CDR3 runs to 16 residues. V gave up 5 bases and J gave up 2 bases, with 16 bases separating them. Per the germline V gene, CDR1 is LNHDA and CDR2 is SQIVND (reference sequence). The CDR3 nucleotides are TGTGCCAGTAGTGAGTCAGGGGTTACGGGCAATCAGCCCCAGCATTTT. Protein product: CASSESGVTGNQPQHF.

V is TRBV10-1 and J is TRBJ1-1; D is ambiguous. Germline assignment: CDR1 WNHNN and CDR2 SYGVQD (reference sequence). The CDR3 consists of 17 residues. V lost 2 bases to trimming and J lost 0 bases, with 16 bases between them. CDR3 region: CASSEAMQRSMNTEAFF. Written as DNA, the CDR3 is TGCGCCAGCAGTGAGGCGATGCAGCGGTCCATGAACACTGAAGCTTTCTTT.

This chain links TRBV27 with TRBJ1-1; no clear D gene. CDR1 is MNHEY, CDR2 SMNVEV, per germline (reference sequence). This CDR3 is 15 amino acids long. V lost 7 bases, J lost 0 bases, and 15 bases lay in between. CDR3 residues: CASKAGNLMNTEAFF. CDR3 DNA sequence: TGTGCCAGCAAGGCCGGGAATTTAATGAACACTGAAGCTTTCTTT.

The chain employs TRBV27 and TRBJ2-1; 7 bases match TRBD1. J was trimmed by 7 bases and V by 5 bases; bases with no gene match: 8. CDR1 MNHEY and CDR2 SMNVEV come from the germline V gene (reference sequence). The CDR3 contains 14 residues. The chain's CDR3 is CASSSDRVRNEQFF. The DNA of the CDR3 is TGTGCCAGCAGTAGTGACAGGGTCCGGAATGAGCAGTTCTTC.

V usage is TRBV7-9 and J usage is TRBJ1-1; D call uncertain. The CDR3 totals 13 residues. Germline V CDR1 and CDR2: SEHNR, FQNEAQ (reference sequence). The germline V and J ends were trimmed by 1 base and 11 bases, with 14 bases remaining between them. Here the CDR3 reads CASSLVGGFVAFF. CDR3 nucleotides: TGTGCCAGCAGCTTAGTCGGCGGGTTCGTCGCTTTCTTT.

A few counts support this clone. The V and J genes are TRBV29-1 and TRBJ2-5; 10 nucleotides agree with TRBD1. Germline values: CDR1 SQVTM, CDR2 ANQGSEA. CDR3 size: 13 residues. Trimming removed 7 bases from V and 5 bases from J; junction bases left unmatched: 7. The DNA of the CDR3 is TGCAGCGCCCCGACAGGGGGCGCGGAGACCCAGTACTTC. This codes for CSAPTGGAETQYF.

This clone was recorded many times. The chain employs TRBV5-1 and TRBJ1-2; 8 bases are shared with TRBD1. This CDR3 spans 16 amino acids. J lost 4 bases, V lost 0 bases, and 8 bases had no gene match. Germline-derived CDR1 and CDR2 are SGHRS and YFSETQ. The CDR3 region has the DNA TGCGCCAGCAGCTTGGACGGACAGGGCGCGACCTATGGCTACACCTTC. Translation: CASSLDGQGATYGYTF. The full variable domain, completed using reference TRBV5-1 and TRBJ1-2, is KAGVTQTPRYLIKTRGQQVTLSCSPISGHRSVSWYQQTPGQGLQFLFEYFSETQRNKGNFPGRFSGRQFSNSRSEMNVSTLELGDSALYLCASSLDGQGATYGYTFGSGTRLTVV.

The chain recombines TRBV3-1 (or the pseudogene TRBV3-2) with TRBJ1-4, with TRBD1 matching over 10 bases. The CDR3 sequence is 16 residues long. Germline CDR1 and CDR2: LGHDT and YNNKEL (reference sequence). With 2 bases clipped from V and 8 bases from J, the junction kept 8 bases outside the gene matches. The DNA of the CDR3 is TGTGCCAGCAGCCAATATGACAGGGGGCGAGGAGAAAAACTGTTTTTT. Translation: CASSQYDRGRGEKLFF.